This TCR beta chain came from a study of blood T cells in healthy people across ages. This clonotype was observed many times. The second PCR ran roughly 6 to 11 cycles with a sample-barcoded 5' primer and J-beta primers. Carrying 12 random nucleotides, a template-switch adaptor labeled each individual cDNA molecule. A single record per CDR3 protein comes from TCRdb applying MiXCR to the 5' RACE reads. The table has just over 800,000 distinct CDR3 sequences, around 62% seen once; the top ten hold roughly a quarter. Sequenced input: blood. The clonotype originates from a man between 25 and 39 years old in good health.

CDR3 protein: CASSHAGQGGWGYTF. Written as DNA, the CDR3 is TGTGCCAGCAGCCACGCGGGACAGGGGGGATGGGGCTACACCTTC. The chain links TRBV7-9 to TRBJ1-2, with TRBD1 matching 11 bases. The V gene's germline CDR1 is SEHNR and CDR2 FQNEAQ (reference sequence). CDR3 size: 15 residues. J lost 8 bases, V lost 5 bases, and 10 bases had no gene match.